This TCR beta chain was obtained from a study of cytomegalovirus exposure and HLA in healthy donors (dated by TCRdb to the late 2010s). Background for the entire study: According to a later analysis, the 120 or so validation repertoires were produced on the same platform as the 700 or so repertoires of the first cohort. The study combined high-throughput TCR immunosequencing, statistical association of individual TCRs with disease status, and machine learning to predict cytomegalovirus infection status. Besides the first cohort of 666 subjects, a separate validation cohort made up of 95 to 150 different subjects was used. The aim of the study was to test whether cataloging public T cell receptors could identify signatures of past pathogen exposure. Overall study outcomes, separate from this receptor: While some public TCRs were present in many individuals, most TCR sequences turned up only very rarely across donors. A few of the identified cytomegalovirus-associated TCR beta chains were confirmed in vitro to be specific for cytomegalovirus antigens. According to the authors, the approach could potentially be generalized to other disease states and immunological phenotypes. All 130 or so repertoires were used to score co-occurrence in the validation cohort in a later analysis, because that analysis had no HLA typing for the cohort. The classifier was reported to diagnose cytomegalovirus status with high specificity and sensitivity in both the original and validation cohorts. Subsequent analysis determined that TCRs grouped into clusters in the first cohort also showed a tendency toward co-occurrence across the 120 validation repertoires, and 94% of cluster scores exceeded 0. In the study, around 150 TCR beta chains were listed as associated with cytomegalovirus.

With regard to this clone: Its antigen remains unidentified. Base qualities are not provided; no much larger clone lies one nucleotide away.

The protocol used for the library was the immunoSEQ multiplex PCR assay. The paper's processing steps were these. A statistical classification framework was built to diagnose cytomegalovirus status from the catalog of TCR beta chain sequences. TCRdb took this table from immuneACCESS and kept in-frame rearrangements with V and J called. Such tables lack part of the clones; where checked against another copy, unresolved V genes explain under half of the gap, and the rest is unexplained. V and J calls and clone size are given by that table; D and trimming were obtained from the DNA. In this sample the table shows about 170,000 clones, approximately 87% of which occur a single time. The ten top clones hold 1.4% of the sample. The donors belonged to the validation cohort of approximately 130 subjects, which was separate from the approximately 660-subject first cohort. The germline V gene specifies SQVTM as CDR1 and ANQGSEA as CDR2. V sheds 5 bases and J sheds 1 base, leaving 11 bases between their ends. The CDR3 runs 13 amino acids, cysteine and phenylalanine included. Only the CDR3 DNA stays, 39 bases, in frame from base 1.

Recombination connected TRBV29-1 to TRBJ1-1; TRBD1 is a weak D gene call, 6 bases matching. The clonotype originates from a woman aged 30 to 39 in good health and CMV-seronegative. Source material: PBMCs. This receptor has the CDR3 CSVPRGANTEAFF. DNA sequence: TGCAGCGTTCCCAGGGGAGCGAACACTGAAGCTTTCTTT.